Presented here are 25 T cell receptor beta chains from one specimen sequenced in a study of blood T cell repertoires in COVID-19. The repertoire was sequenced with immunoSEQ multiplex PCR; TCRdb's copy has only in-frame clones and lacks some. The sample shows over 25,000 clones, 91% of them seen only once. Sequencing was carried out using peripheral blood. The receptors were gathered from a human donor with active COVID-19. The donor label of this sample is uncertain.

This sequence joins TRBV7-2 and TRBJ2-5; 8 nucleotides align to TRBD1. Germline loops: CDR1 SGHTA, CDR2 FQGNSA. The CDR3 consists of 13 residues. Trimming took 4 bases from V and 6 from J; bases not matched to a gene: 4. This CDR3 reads CASSSGQGKTQYF. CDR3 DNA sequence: TGTGCCAGCAGCTCCGGACAGGGAAAGACCCAGTACTTC. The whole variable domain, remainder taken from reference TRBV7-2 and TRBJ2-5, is GAGVSQSPSNKVTEKGKDVELRCDPISGHTALYWYRQSLGQGLEFLIYFQGNSAPDKSGLPSDRFSAERTGGSVSTLTIQRTQQEDSAVYLCASSSGQGKTQYFGPGTRLLVL.

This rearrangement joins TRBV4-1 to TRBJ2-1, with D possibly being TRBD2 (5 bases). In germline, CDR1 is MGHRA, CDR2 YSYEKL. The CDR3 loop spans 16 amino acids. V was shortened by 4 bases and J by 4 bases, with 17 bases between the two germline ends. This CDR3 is CASSLVQGSRYNEQFF. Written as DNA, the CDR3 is TGCGCCAGCAGCCTCGTCCAAGGGAGTAGGTACAATGAGCAGTTCTTC.

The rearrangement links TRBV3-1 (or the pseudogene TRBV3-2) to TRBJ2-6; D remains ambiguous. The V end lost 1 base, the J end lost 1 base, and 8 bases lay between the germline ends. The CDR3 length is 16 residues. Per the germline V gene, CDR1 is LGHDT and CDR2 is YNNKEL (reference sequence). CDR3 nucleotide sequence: TGTGCCAGCAGCCAAGGCACAGAGTCTGGGGCCAACGTCCTGACTTTC. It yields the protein CASSQGTESGANVLTF.

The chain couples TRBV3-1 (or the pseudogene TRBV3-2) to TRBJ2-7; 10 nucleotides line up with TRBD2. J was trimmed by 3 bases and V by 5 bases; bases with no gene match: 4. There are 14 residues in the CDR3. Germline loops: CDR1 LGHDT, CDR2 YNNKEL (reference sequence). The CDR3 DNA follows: TGTGCCAGCAGCTTGGGACTAGCGCGCTACGAGCAGTACTTC. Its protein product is CASSLGLARYEQYF.

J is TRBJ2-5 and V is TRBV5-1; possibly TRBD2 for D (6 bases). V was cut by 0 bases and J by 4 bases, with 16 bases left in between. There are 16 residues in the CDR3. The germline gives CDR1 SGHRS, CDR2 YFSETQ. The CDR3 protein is CASSLEGGVYRETQYF. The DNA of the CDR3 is TGCGCCAGCAGCTTGGAGGGCGGGGTGTATCGAGAGACCCAGTACTTC. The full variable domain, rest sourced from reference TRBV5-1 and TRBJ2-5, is KAGVTQTPRYLIKTRGQQVTLSCSPISGHRSVSWYQQTPGQGLQFLFEYFSETQRNKGNFPGRFSGRQFSNSRSEMNVSTLELGDSALYLCASSLEGGVYRETQYFGPGTRLLVL.

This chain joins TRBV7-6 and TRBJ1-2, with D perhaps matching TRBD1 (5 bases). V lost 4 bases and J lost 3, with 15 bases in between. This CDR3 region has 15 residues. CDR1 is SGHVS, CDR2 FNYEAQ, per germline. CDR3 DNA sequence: TGTGCCAGCAGCTCATCCGGGACTGCCTACTATGGCTACACCTTC. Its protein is CASSSSGTAYYGYTF.

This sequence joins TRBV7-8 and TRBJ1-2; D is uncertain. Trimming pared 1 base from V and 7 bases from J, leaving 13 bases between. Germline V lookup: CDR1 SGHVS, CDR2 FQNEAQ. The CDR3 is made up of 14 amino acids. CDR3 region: CASSLDGRNTGYTF. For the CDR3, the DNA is TGTGCCAGCAGCTTAGATGGGAGGAACACTGGCTACACCTTC.

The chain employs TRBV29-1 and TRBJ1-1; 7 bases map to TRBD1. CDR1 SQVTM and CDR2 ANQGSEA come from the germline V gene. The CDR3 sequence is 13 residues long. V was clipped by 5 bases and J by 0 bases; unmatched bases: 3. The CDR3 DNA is TGCAGCGTTTTGGGACAGATGAACACTGAAGCTTTCTTT. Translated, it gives CSVLGQMNTEAFF. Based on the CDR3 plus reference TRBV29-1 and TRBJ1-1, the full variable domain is SAVISQKPSRDICQRGTSLTIQCQVDSQVTMMFWYRQQPGQSLTLIATANQGSEATYESGFVIDKFPISRPNLTFSTLTVSNMSPEDSSIYLCSVLGQMNTEAFFGQGTRLTVV.

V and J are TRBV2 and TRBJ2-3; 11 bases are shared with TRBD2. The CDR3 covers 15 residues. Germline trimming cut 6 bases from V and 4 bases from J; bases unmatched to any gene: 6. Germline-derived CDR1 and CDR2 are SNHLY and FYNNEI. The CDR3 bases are TGTGCCAGCAGGTCGTTAGCGGGGGGGGCAGATACGCAGTATTTT. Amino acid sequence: CASRSLAGGADTQYF.

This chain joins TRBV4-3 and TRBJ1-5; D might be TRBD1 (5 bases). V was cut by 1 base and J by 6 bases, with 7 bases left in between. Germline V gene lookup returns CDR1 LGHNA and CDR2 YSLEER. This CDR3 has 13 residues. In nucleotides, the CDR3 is TGCGCCAGCAGCCAAGGGCAGGGTCAGCCCCAGCATTTT. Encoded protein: CASSQGQGQPQHF.

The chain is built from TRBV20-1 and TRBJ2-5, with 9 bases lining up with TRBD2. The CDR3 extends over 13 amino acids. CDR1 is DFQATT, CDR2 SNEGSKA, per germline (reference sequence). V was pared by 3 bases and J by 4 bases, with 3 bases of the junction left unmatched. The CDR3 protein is CSASILAGETQYF. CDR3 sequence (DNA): TGCAGTGCTAGTATACTAGCGGGAGAGACCCAGTACTTC.

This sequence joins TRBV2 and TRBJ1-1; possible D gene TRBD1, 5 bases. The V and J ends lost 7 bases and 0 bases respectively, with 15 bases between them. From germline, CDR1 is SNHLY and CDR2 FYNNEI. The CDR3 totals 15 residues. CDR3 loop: CASTPPGRLNTEAFF. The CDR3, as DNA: TGTGCCAGCACTCCCCCAGGGCGGCTGAACACTGAAGCTTTCTTT.

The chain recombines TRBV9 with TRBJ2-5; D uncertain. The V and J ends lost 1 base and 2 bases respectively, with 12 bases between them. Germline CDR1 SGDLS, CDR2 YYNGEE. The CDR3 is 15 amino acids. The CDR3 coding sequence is TGTGCCAGCAGCGTACCAGGATCGCCACAAGAGACCCAGTACTTC. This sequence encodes CASSVPGSPQETQYF.

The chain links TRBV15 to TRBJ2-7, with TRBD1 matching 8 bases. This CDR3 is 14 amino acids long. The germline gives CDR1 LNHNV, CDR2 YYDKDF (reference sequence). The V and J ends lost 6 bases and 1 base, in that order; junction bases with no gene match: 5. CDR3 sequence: CATSLDRASYEQYF. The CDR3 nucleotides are TGTGCCACCAGTTTGGACAGGGCGTCCTACGAGCAGTACTTC.

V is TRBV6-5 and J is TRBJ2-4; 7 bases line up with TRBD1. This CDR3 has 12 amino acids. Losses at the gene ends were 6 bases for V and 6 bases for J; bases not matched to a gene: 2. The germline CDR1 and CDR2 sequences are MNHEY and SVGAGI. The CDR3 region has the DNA TGTGCCAGCAGAAACAGGGGAAACATTCAGTACTTC. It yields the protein CASRNRGNIQYF.

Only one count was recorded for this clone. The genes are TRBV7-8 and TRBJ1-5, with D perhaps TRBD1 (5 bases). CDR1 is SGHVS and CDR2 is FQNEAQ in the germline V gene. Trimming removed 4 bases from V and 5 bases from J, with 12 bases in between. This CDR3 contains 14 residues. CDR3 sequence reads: CASSSRTFYQPQHF. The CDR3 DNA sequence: TGTGCCAGCAGCTCCAGGACATTCTATCAGCCCCAGCATTTT. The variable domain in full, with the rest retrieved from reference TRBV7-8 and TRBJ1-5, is GAGVSQSPRYKVAKRGQDVALRCDPISGHVSLFWYQQALGQGPEFLTYFQNEAQLDKSGLPSDRFFAERPEGSVSTLKIQRTQQEDSAVYLCASSSRTFYQPQHFGDGTRLSIL.

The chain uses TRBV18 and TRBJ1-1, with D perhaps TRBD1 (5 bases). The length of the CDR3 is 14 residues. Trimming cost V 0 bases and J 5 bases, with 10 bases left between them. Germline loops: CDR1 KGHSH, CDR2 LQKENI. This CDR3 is CASSPPQGGTEAFF. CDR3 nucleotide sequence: TGTGCCAGCTCACCACCCCAGGGAGGGACTGAAGCTTTCTTT.

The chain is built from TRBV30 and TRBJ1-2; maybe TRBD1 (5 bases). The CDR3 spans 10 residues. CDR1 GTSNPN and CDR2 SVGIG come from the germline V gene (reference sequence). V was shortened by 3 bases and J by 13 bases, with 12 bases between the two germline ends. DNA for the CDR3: TGTGCCTGGAGCGGCAGGGAGGTCACCTTC. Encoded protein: CAWSGREVTF.

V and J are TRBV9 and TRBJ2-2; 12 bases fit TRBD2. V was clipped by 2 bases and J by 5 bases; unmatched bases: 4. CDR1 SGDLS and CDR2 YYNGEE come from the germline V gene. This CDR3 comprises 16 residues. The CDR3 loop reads CASSVLAGGPTGELFF. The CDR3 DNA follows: TGTGCCAGCAGCGTTCTAGCGGGAGGGCCGACCGGGGAGCTGTTTTTT.

The CDR3 protein is CATSRGGGGYTEAFF. DNA for the CDR3: TGTGCCACCAGCAGAGGAGGGGGAGGGTACACTGAAGCTTTCTTT. V gene TRBV15 combines with J gene TRBJ1-1, with a possible D match to TRBD1 (6 bases). Trimming removed 1 base at V and 3 bases at J, with 12 bases between. The CDR3 length is 15 residues. Germline CDR1 reads LNHNV; CDR2 reads YYDKDF (reference sequence).

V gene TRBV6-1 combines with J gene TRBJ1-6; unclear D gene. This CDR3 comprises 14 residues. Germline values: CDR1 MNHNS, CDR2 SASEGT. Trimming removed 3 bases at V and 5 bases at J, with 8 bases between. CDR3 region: CASSEMENNSPLHF. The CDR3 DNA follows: TGTGCCAGCAGTGAGATGGAGAATAATTCACCCCTCCACTTT.

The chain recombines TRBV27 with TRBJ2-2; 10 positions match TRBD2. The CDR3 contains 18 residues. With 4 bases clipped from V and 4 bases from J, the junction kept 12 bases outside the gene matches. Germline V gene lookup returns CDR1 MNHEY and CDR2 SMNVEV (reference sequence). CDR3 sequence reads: CASSSLPSGRAGTGELFF. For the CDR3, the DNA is TGTGCCAGCAGTTCATTACCCAGCGGGAGGGCCGGCACCGGGGAGCTGTTTTTT.

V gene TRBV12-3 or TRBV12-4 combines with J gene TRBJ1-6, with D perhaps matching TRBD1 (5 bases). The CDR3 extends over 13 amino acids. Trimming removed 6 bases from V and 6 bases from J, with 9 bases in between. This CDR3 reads CASRGVRNSPLHF. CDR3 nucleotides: TGTGCCAGCAGAGGGGTGCGTAATTCACCCCTCCACTTT.

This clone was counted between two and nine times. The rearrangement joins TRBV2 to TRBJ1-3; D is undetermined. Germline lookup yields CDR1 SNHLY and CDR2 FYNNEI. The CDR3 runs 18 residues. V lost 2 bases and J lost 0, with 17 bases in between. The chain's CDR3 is CASSESTPTRRSGNTIYF. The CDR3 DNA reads TGTGCCAGCAGTGAATCCACGCCGACTCGTCGCTCTGGAAACACCATATATTTT.

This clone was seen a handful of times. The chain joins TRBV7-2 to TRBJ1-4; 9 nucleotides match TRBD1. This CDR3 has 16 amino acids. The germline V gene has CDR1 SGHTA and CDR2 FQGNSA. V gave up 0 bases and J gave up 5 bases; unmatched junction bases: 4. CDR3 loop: CASSLAAGTGNEKLFF. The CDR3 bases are TGTGCCAGCAGCTTAGCTGCCGGGACAGGGAATGAAAAACTGTTTTTT.